The 7 T cell receptor beta chains given below trace back to one sample, sequenced in a study of radiation and T cells in renal cell carcinoma. Profiling relied on immunoSEQ multiplex PCR, and the TCRdb table lists in-frame clones only, not all of them. The sample records about 130,000 clones, around nine tenths being singletons. Documented time point: blood 2 weeks post-SBRT. Regarding treatment: 15 Gy SBRT to primary tumor, nephrectomy 4 weeks later. Sample: blood, taken from a patient whose treatment included radiotherapy and nephrectomy. The receptors stem from a woman in her 70s with renal cell carcinoma.

The chain recombines TRBV6-6 with TRBJ2-3; D may be TRBD2 (5 bases). This CDR3 comprises 16 residues. V was clipped by 4 bases and J by 2 bases, with 16 bases between them. Germline V lookup: CDR1 MNHNY, CDR2 SVGAGI (reference sequence). The CDR3 sequence: CASSLGVTPSTDTQYF. The DNA for the CDR3 is TGTGCCAGCAGTTTGGGAGTAACCCCCTCCACAGATACGCAGTATTTT.

V is TRBV5-6 and J is TRBJ1-1; 8 bases map to TRBD1. Losses at the gene ends were 1 base for V and 4 bases for J; bases not matched to a gene: 15. This CDR3 contains 18 residues. Germline assignment: CDR1 SGHDT and CDR2 YYEEEE. As DNA, the CDR3 is TGTGCCAGCAGCTTGTGGATAATCCAGGGGGCGCTGGGCACTGAAGCTTTCTTT. Its protein is CASSLWIIQGALGTEAFF.

The chain has TRBV11-2 and TRBJ1-5, with unresolved D. V gave up 4 bases and J gave up 5 bases, with 9 bases separating them. CDR3 length: 13 residues. Germline V gives CDR1 SGHAT, CDR2 FQNNGV. CDR3 loop: CASSSSFDQPQHF. The CDR3 coding sequence is TGTGCCAGCAGCTCTTCCTTCGATCAGCCCCAGCATTTT.

This clone occurred a few times. This sequence joins TRBV19 and TRBJ1-6; no definite D call. Trimming removed 3 bases from V and 5 bases from J, with 11 bases in between. CDR3 length: 15 amino acids. Germline V gene data show CDR1 as LNHDA and CDR2 as SQIVND (reference sequence). This CDR3 is CASSIMVSDNSPLHF. For the CDR3, the DNA is TGTGCCAGTAGTATTATGGTGTCGGATAATTCACCCCTCCACTTT.

This clone was seen only once. The genes are TRBV5-4 and TRBJ2-5; 8 bases are shared with TRBD1. This CDR3 contains 16 residues. Germline V CDR1 and CDR2: SGHNT, YYREEE (reference sequence). J lost 1 base, V lost 3 bases, and 8 bases had no gene match. The CDR3 bases are TGTGCCAGCAGCTCCAGGGGGCGATCATTCCAAGAGACCCAGTACTTC. Translating it yields CASSSRGRSFQETQYF.

The gene calls are TRBV7-2 and TRBJ1-6; D remains unclear. CDR3 length: 15 amino acids. V gave up 5 bases and J gave up 9 bases, with 17 bases separating them. Per germline, CDR1 SGHTA and CDR2 FQGNSA. DNA of the CDR3: TGTGCCAGCAGCACCCGGGATGTGGGCCCTTCACCCCTCCACTTT. Its translation is CASSTRDVGPSPLHF.

The chain joins TRBV6-1 to TRBJ1-5; D is undetermined. The CDR3 extends over 12 amino acids. Germline V gene lookup returns CDR1 MNHNS and CDR2 SASEGT. The ends were cut back, 4 bases at V and 6 bases at J, with 7 bases in the middle. CDR3 DNA: TGTGCCAGCAGTGGGTGGGGTCAGCCCCAGCATTTT. Its translation is CASSGWGQPQHF.